The 22 T cell receptor beta chains listed next were all sequenced from one sample in a study of beta chain features in type 1 diabetes. Study results and limitations: Among patients with Type 1 diabetes, TCRB CDR3s were moderately but significantly shorter in every one of the four CD4+ subsets.

These TCRs' antigens remain unknown. All of the isolated RNA was reverse transcribed, so expressed TCRB transcripts were sequenced. Sequencing was performed with immunoSEQ multiplex PCR; in TCRdb, only in-frame clones are kept and a portion is missing. The sample comprises roughly 160,000 clones, less than 10% of which are singletons, and roughly 0.46% rests with the top ten. Sequencing was performed on central memory CD4+ T cells from blood. These TCRs come from a man younger than 35 with type 1 diabetes.

The chain carries TRBV7-2 and TRBJ2-7; D is perhaps TRBD2 (7 bases). Looked up from germline, CDR1 is SGHTA and CDR2 is FQGNSA. Trimming removed 1 base from V and 0 bases from J, with 13 bases in between. This CDR3 has 16 residues. The CDR3 region has the DNA TGTGCCAGCAGCTTAGGGGGTAGGGGGGGCTCCTACGAGCAGTACTTC. It yields the protein CASSLGGRGGSYEQYF.

This clone was recorded a few times. The V and J genes are TRBV10-3 and TRBJ2-3, with D uncertain. Germline V lookup: CDR1 ENHRY, CDR2 SYGVKD. The length of the CDR3 is 13 residues. V shed 5 bases and J shed 2 bases, with 8 bases lying between them. CDR3 amino acids: CAISPQDTDTQYF. The CDR3 DNA reads as TGTGCCATCAGTCCCCAGGACACAGATACGCAGTATTTT.

This clone turned up a few times. The chain uses TRBV5-6 and TRBJ1-3, with D hard to call. Germline V CDR1 and CDR2: SGHDT, YYEEEE. Deletions cut 0 bases from V and 8 bases from J, with 6 bases between. CDR3 length: 12 residues. CDR3 amino acids: CASSLGVDTIYF. Written as DNA, the CDR3 is TGTGCCAGCAGCTTGGGAGTGGACACCATATATTTT.

The genes are TRBV14 and TRBJ1-6; D uncertain. CDR3 size: 13 residues. V was trimmed by 2 bases and J by 6 bases, leaving 5 bases between them. The germline gives CDR1 SGHDN, CDR2 FVKESK. CDR3 coding DNA: TGTGCCAGCAGCCAAATCAGTAATTCACCCCTCCACTTT. It codes for CASSQISNSPLHF.

The V call is TRBV28, the J call TRBJ2-5; D possibly corresponds to TRBD2 (5 bases). CDR3 length: 15 residues. CDR1 and CDR2 from the germline V gene are MDHEN and SYDVKM. V lost 3 bases and J 5 bases, leaving 16 bases between the germline ends. This CDR3 reads CASSFRTHGGETQYF. DNA of the CDR3: TGTGCCAGCAGTTTCCGCACGCACGGCGGGGAGACCCAGTACTTC. The full variable domain, completed using reference TRBV28 and TRBJ2-5, is DVKVTQSSRYLVKRTGEKVFLECVQDMDHENMFWYRQDPGLGLRLIYFSYDVKMKEKGDIPEGYSVSREKKERFSLILESASTNQTSMYLCASSFRTHGGETQYFGPGTRLLVL.

Many counts were recorded for this clone. V gene TRBV29-1 combines with J gene TRBJ2-1, with 11 bases lining up with TRBD2. The germline V gene encodes CDR1 SQVTM and CDR2 ANQGSEA. Trimming cost V 7 bases and J 7 bases; bases outside gene matches: 6. The CDR3 is 13 amino acids. The DNA of the CDR3 is TGCAGCGCCGGGACTAGCGGAGGGAATGAGCAGTTCTTC. It encodes CSAGTSGGNEQFF.

A few counts support this clone. V usage is TRBV18 and J usage is TRBJ1-2; D is unclear. The V end was cut by 2 bases, the J end by 4 bases, with 8 bases between. This CDR3 comprises 13 residues. Germline V lookup: CDR1 KGHSH, CDR2 LQKENI. Here the CDR3 reads CASSPESLYGYTF. The CDR3 DNA reads TGTGCCAGCTCACCAGAGTCCCTCTATGGCTACACCTTC.

V usage is TRBV5-1 and J usage is TRBJ2-5; TRBD1 might be the D (5 bases). Germline assignment: CDR1 SGHRS and CDR2 YFSETQ. This CDR3 is 14 amino acids long. Between the trimmed V and J ends, which lost 2 bases and 2 bases, there was a span of 10 bases. CDR3 residues: CASSFITGQETQYF. Here the CDR3 DNA reads TGCGCCAGCAGCTTTATTACAGGTCAAGAGACCCAGTACTTC.

This clone appeared a few times. The V gene is TRBV28, the J gene TRBJ1-4; weak D call: TRBD1 (6 bases). Trimming removed 8 bases at V and 6 bases at J, with 10 bases between. Germline assignment: CDR1 MDHEN and CDR2 SYDVKM. The CDR3 is made up of 12 amino acids. Here the CDR3 reads CASEGGHEKLFF. Written as DNA, the CDR3 is TGTGCCAGCGAAGGGGGTCATGAAAAACTGTTTTTT. Together with reference TRBV28 and TRBJ1-4, the CDR3 gives the full variable domain: DVKVTQSSRYLVKRTGEKVFLECVQDMDHENMFWYRQDPGLGLRLIYFSYDVKMKEKGDIPEGYSVSREKKERFSLILESASTNQTSMYLCASEGGHEKLFFGSGTQLSVL.

This clone was found a few times. The V call is TRBV5-1, the J call TRBJ2-5; D might be TRBD1 (5 bases). CDR1 and CDR2 (germline): SGHRS, YFSETQ. The CDR3 length is 15 residues. The V end was cut by 0 bases, the J end by 5 bases, with 14 bases between. CDR3 loop: CASSLAPRAGETQYF. CDR3 sequence (DNA): TGCGCCAGCAGCTTGGCTCCCAGGGCCGGGGAGACCCAGTACTTC.

J is TRBJ2-3 and V is TRBV5-4, with TRBD2 identical over 9 bases. This CDR3 is built from 15 residues. J lost 6 bases, V lost 2 bases, and 7 bases had no gene match. Germline V CDR1 and CDR2: SGHNT, YYREEE (reference sequence). The CDR3 spells CASSLKLAGADTQYF. In DNA form, the CDR3 reads TGTGCCAGCAGCTTAAAACTAGCGGGCGCCGATACGCAGTATTTT.

This clone showed up just a few times. The chain carries TRBV5-1 and TRBJ2-7, with D maybe TRBD2 (5 bases). V dropped 3 bases and J dropped 1 base, with 11 bases sitting between them. This CDR3 is built from 14 residues. Germline V gene data show CDR1 as SGHRS and CDR2 as YFSETQ. The DNA for the CDR3 is TGCGCCAGCAGCTGGACTCACGGATCCTACGAGCAGTACTTC. Translation: CASSWTHGSYEQYF. Looking up the rest from reference TRBV5-1 and TRBJ2-7 gives the full variable domain: KAGVTQTPRYLIKTRGQQVTLSCSPISGHRSVSWYQQTPGQGLQFLFEYFSETQRNKGNFPGRFSGRQFSNSRSEMNVSTLELGDSALYLCASSWTHGSYEQYFGPGTRLTVT.

At least ten counts were recorded for this clone. The chain recombines TRBV25-1 with TRBJ1-2; 12 bases are a match to TRBD1. Germline V gene sequence: CDR1 MGHDK, CDR2 SYGVNS. The CDR3 is 18 residues long. Trimming removed 1 base from V and 1 base from J; junction bases left unmatched: 7. The CDR3 region has the DNA TGTGCCAGCAGTGAATTAGGGACAGGGGGCGGCAATAACTATGGCTACACCTTC. Its protein is CASSELGTGGGNNYGYTF.

The chain has TRBV11-2 and TRBJ2-5; no clear D. Germline CDR1 is SGHAT and CDR2 is FQNNGV. Trimming shortened V by 5 bases and J by 5 bases, and 12 bases separated the two germline ends. This CDR3 is built from 13 residues. The CDR3 loop reads CASSRVGEETQYF. Here the CDR3 DNA reads TGTGCCAGCAGCCGCGTCGGAGAGGAGACCCAGTACTTC. Supplemented by reference TRBV11-2 and TRBJ2-5, the full variable domain reads EAGVAQSPRYKIIEKRQSVAFWCNPISGHATLYWYQQILGQGPKLLIQFQNNGVVDDSQLPKDRFSAERLKGVDSTLKIQPAKLEDSAVYLCASSRVGEETQYFGPGTRLLVL.

CDR3 nucleotides: TGTGCCATCAGTGAGTCGCTGGAGCAGCCCCAGCATTTT. The encoded protein is CAISESLEQPQHF. V and J are TRBV10-3 and TRBJ1-5, with D unclear. The CDR3 loop spans 13 amino acids. Per germline, CDR1 ENHRY and CDR2 SYGVKD. The V end was cut by 0 bases, the J end by 7 bases, with 7 bases between.

In this sample, this clone turned up a few times. The V and J genes are TRBV9 and TRBJ1-1, with 8 bases lining up with TRBD1. This CDR3 is built from 16 residues. The ends lost 0 bases at V and 4 bases at J; junction bases unmatched: 8. Per germline, CDR1 SGDLS and CDR2 YYNGEE. CDR3 in amino acids: CASSVVGHRGATEAFF. CDR3 sequence (DNA): TGTGCCAGCAGCGTAGTAGGGCACAGGGGGGCCACTGAAGCTTTCTTT.

This clone was found a few times. The chain has TRBV4-3 and TRBJ2-3; perhaps TRBD1 as D (6 bases). Germline V CDR1 and CDR2: LGHNA, YSLEER. This CDR3 is built from 16 residues. Trimming shortened V by 0 bases and J by 0 bases, and 10 bases separated the two germline ends. The CDR3 loop is CASSQEWDTSTDTQYF. The CDR3 bases are TGCGCCAGCAGCCAAGAATGGGACACTAGCACAGATACGCAGTATTTT.

This clone was seen more than once but under ten times. The chain combines TRBV7-9 with TRBJ2-1, with 10 positions matching TRBD1. Germline CDR1 SEHNR, CDR2 FQNEAQ (reference sequence). This CDR3 spans 17 amino acids. V was pared by 5 bases and J by 8 bases, with 15 bases of the junction left unmatched. The chain's CDR3 is CASSPLRGQGIADEQFF. The DNA of the CDR3 is TGTGCCAGCAGCCCCCTGCGGGGACAGGGGATAGCCGATGAGCAGTTCTTC.

There are a few counts of this clone. The chain employs TRBV19 and TRBJ2-2; a possible D gene is TRBD1 (5 bases). V lost 3 bases to trimming and J lost 4 bases, with 12 bases between them. CDR3 size: 15 residues. Germline assignment: CDR1 LNHDA and CDR2 SQIVND (reference sequence). This chain's CDR3 is CASSMPGRRTGELFF. Here the CDR3 DNA reads TGTGCCAGTAGTATGCCAGGGCGGCGCACCGGGGAGCTGTTTTTT.

The table lists this clone with a few counts. The chain uses TRBV5-4 and TRBJ2-1, with 9 bases fitting TRBD2. This CDR3 comprises 15 residues. Losses at the gene ends were 1 base for V and 7 bases for J; bases not matched to a gene: 6. Germline V CDR1 and CDR2: SGHNT, YYREEE (reference sequence). The CDR3 spells CASSLSSGEGNEQFF. CDR3 sequence (DNA): TGTGCCAGCAGCTTGTCTAGCGGGGAAGGTAATGAGCAGTTCTTC.

This clone was seen more than once but under ten times. The rearrangement uses TRBV21-1 and TRBJ1-1. TRBV21-1 corresponds to a pseudogene. This CDR3 is 13 amino acids long. CDR3 in DNA: TGTGCCATCGAGCCCGGGGTGGACACTGAAGCTTTCTTT. Protein: CAIEPGVDTEAFF.

The chain combines TRBV28 with TRBJ2-5, with D perhaps TRBD1 (5 bases). Germline V CDR1 and CDR2: MDHEN, SYDVKM. The CDR3 covers 13 residues. Trimming pared 2 bases from V and 6 bases from J, leaving 10 bases between. The CDR3 DNA reads as TGTGCCAGCAGTTTACAGGGTGTAAAGACCCAGTACTTC. This gives the protein CASSLQGVKTQYF.